These 27 T cell receptor beta chains came from one sample sequenced in a study of graft-versus-host responses after intestinal transplantation. The data were produced by immunoSEQ multiplex PCR, yet TCRdb's version contains in-frame clones alone and is incomplete. The sample has over 100,000 clones; about 90% are singletons. These receptors are not linked to any known antigen. The input for sequencing was unstimulated CD4+ T cells sorted from spleen or lymph node cells, taken before intestinal transplant. The source is a human donor who received an intestinal transplant.

The chain combines TRBV19 with TRBJ2-3; 14 bases fit TRBD2. Trimming at V came to 5 bases and at J to 6 bases, leaving 7 bases not matched to a gene. CDR3 length: 16 residues. Per germline, CDR1 LNHDA and CDR2 SQIVND (reference sequence). For the CDR3, the DNA is TGTGCCAGTAGTCGGACTAGCGGGGGGACTCCGGATACGCAGTATTTT. This codes for CASSRTSGGTPDTQYF.

This rearrangement joins TRBV2 to TRBJ2-7; TRBD1 matches 7 bases. The CDR3 runs to 14 residues. CDR1 SNHLY and CDR2 FYNNEI come from the germline V gene. V lost 7 bases, J lost 3 bases, and 9 bases stayed unmatched. CDR3 sequence: CASTLEGQIYEQYF. CDR3 nucleotide sequence: TGTGCCAGCACCCTTGAGGGACAGATCTACGAGCAGTACTTC.

This sequence joins TRBV28 and TRBJ1-5, with no clear D. Germline values: CDR1 MDHEN, CDR2 SYDVKM. This CDR3 comprises 11 residues. Trimming removed 6 bases from V and 2 bases from J, with 2 bases in between. CDR3 coding DNA: TGTGCCAGCAGGGGCAATCAGCCCCAGCATTTT. Its protein is CASRGNQPQHF.

The CDR3 nucleotides are TGCAGCGTTGTGTTTAGCTCCTACGAGCAGTACTTC. Translation gives CSVVFSSYEQYF. J is TRBJ2-7 and V is TRBV29-1; no clear D. The CDR3 extends over 12 amino acids. With 4 bases removed from V and 0 bases from J, the gap between germline ends came to 7 bases. Germline CDR1 is SQVTM and CDR2 is ANQGSEA.

The chain carries TRBV6-1 and TRBJ2-3, with TRBD1 matching over 11 bases. Unmatched junction bases numbered 5, after V lost 4 bases and J lost 5 bases. Germline V gives CDR1 MNHNS, CDR2 SASEGT. The CDR3 totals 15 residues. The CDR3 region has the DNA TGTGCCAGCAGTGGCTACGGGACAGGGGGAGATACGCAGTATTTT. It codes for CASSGYGTGGDTQYF.

The J gene is TRBJ1-3, the V gene TRBV5-1; TRBD1 agrees at 7 bases. The junction had 8 bases not matched to a gene; V was cut back by 5 bases and J by 0 bases. Germline V gene lookup returns CDR1 SGHRS and CDR2 YFSETQ. This CDR3 is 16 amino acids long. This CDR3 reads CASRAGQRSSGNTIYF. Here the CDR3 DNA reads TGCGCCAGCAGAGCGGGACAGCGAAGCTCTGGAAACACCATATATTTT.

The genes are TRBV6-6 and TRBJ2-3; D unclear. From germline, CDR1 is MNHNY and CDR2 SVGAGI (reference sequence). The CDR3 is made up of 15 amino acids. Deletions cut 5 bases from V and 0 bases from J, with 12 bases between. CDR3 residues: CASSRLADSTDTQYF. For the CDR3, the DNA is TGTGCCAGCAGTCGGCTGGCGGATAGCACAGATACGCAGTATTTT.

The chain links TRBV4-2 to TRBJ2-5; TRBD2 agrees at 12 bases. Trimming cost V 3 bases and J 0 bases; bases outside gene matches: 5. Germline values: CDR1 LGHNA, CDR2 YNFKEQ. This CDR3 has 17 residues. In DNA, the CDR3 is TGTGCCAGCAGCCACGGGACTAGCGGGCCCCACCAAGAGACCCAGTACTTC. It codes for CASSHGTSGPHQETQYF.

This chain connects TRBV5-4 to TRBJ2-1; 11 bases match TRBD2. The CDR3 totals 20 residues. With V trimmed by 1 base and J by 5 bases, 17 bases remained unmatched. Germline CDR1 SGHNT, CDR2 YYREEE (reference sequence). DNA for the CDR3: TGTGCCAGCAGCTTGAGCTGGGGACTAGCGGTCCCTTTGGGGAACAATGAGCAGTTCTTC. Amino acids: CASSLSWGLAVPLGNNEQFF.

V and J are TRBV6-1 and TRBJ2-7; perhaps D is TRBD1 or TRBD2 (5 bases each). The CDR3 is made up of 14 amino acids. With 4 bases removed from V and 7 bases from J, the gap between germline ends came to 17 bases. Germline values: CDR1 MNHNS, CDR2 SASEGT. The chain's CDR3 is CASSVSGPHGEQYF. In DNA, the CDR3 is TGTGCCAGCAGTGTATCGGGACCCCATGGGGAGCAGTACTTC.

The CDR3 here is CATSRAQGITGELFF. The CDR3 nucleotides read TGTGCCACCAGCAGAGCACAGGGCATCACCGGGGAGCTGTTTTTT. The chain joins TRBV15 to TRBJ2-2; possibly TRBD1 for D (6 bases). The V end was cut by 1 base, the J end by 4 bases, with 10 bases between. The germline CDR1 and CDR2 sequences are LNHNV and YYDKDF (reference sequence). This CDR3 has 15 residues.

A single count supports this clone. The chain couples TRBV10-1 to TRBJ2-1; D is unclear. The germline gives CDR1 WNHNN, CDR2 SYGVQD (reference sequence). The CDR3 totals 13 residues. Trimming took 5 bases from V and 5 from J, leaving 10 bases between them. Written as DNA, the CDR3 is TGCGCCAGCAGTCGGCCCGGTAACAATGAGCAGTTCTTC. Translated, it gives CASSRPGNNEQFF.

The chain is built from TRBV2 and TRBJ2-7, with D unresolved. Trimming removed 7 bases from V and 5 bases from J, with 9 bases in between. The V gene's germline CDR1 is SNHLY and CDR2 FYNNEI. This CDR3 contains 11 residues. CDR3 coding DNA: TGTGCCAGCACTCTTGAAAACGAGCAGTACTTC. This sequence encodes CASTLENEQYF.

The CDR3 nucleotides are TGTGCCAGTAGTACGCGGGGGCGGGGCGAGCAGTACTTC. Its protein is CASSTRGRGEQYF. J is TRBJ2-7 and V is TRBV19, with a weak D call TRBD2 (7 bases). The V end lost 4 bases, the J end lost 6 bases, and 13 bases lay between the germline ends. CDR3 length equals 13 residues. Germline CDR1 reads LNHDA; CDR2 reads SQIVND (reference sequence).

This clone was found once. The V and J genes are TRBV5-1 and TRBJ2-5; D possibly corresponds to TRBD1 (5 bases). CDR1 is SGHRS, CDR2 YFSETQ, per germline. This CDR3 contains 15 residues. V lost 0 bases to trimming and J lost 3 bases, with 12 bases between them. This CDR3 reads CASSLGLGREETQYF. The CDR3 DNA sequence: TGCGCCAGCAGCTTGGGTCTCGGCAGGGAAGAGACCCAGTACTTC.

This chain connects TRBV12-5 to TRBJ2-1; 7 bases match TRBD2. This CDR3 region has 15 residues. The V gene end was trimmed by 3 bases and the J gene end by 6 bases; junction bases not matched to a gene: 8. Germline loops: CDR1 LGHNT, CDR2 FRNRAP. CDR3 bases: TGTGCTAGTGGTTTCTCCCAAGGACTAGTCAATGAGCAGTTCTTC. It codes for CASGFSQGLVNEQFF. Using reference TRBV12-5 and TRBJ2-1 for the parts outside the CDR3, the full variable domain is DARVTQTPRHKVTEMGQEVTMRCQPILGHNTVFWYRQTMMQGLELLAYFRNRAPLDDSGMPKDRFSAEMPDATLATLKIQPSEPRDSAVYFCASGFSQGLVNEQFFGPGTRLTVL.

The genes are TRBV30 and TRBJ1-4; no definite D call. CDR3 length: 13 residues. Germline CDR1 and CDR2: GTSNPN and SVGIG (reference sequence). V lost 2 bases and J lost 8, with 12 bases in between. The CDR3 reads CAWSPGRREKLFF. CDR3 nucleotide sequence: TGTGCCTGGAGTCCGGGCCGGCGGGAAAAACTGTTTTTT.

J is TRBJ2-5 and V is TRBV11-2, with D perhaps assigned TRBD1 or TRBD2 (5 bases each). With 5 bases removed from V and 0 bases from J, the gap between germline ends came to 7 bases. The V gene's germline CDR1 is SGHAT and CDR2 FQNNGV. The CDR3 is 13 amino acids. CDR3 sequence (DNA): TGTGCCAGCAGCGGGGGTAACCAAGAGACCCAGTACTTC. Its protein is CASSGGNQETQYF.

The table lists this clone with a count of one. The CDR3 DNA sequence: TGCAGCTCCCGACCCCGGACGGAATGTAACAGCAATCAGCCCCAGCATTTT. Its translation is CSSRPRTECNSNQPQHF. This chain joins TRBV29-1 and TRBJ1-5; D unclear. Germline CDR1 and CDR2: SQVTM and ANQGSEA. Trimming took 8 bases from V and 1 from J, leaving 24 bases between them. The length of the CDR3 is 17 residues.

The chain combines TRBV9 with TRBJ2-1; TRBD2 aligns across 7 bases. CDR1 and CDR2 from the germline V gene are SGDLS and YYNGEE. Trimming removed 3 bases from V and 6 bases from J; junction bases left unmatched: 6. The CDR3 runs to 14 residues. CDR3 residues: CASSGLASGNEQFF. CDR3 in DNA: TGTGCCAGCAGCGGACTAGCTAGCGGCAATGAGCAGTTCTTC.

Written as DNA, the CDR3 is TGTGCCAGCAGCCAAGAAGGACCTCTGATTTTTAGCGGAAACACCATATATTTT. Translation: CASSQEGPLIFSGNTIYF. The chain uses TRBV4-2 and TRBJ1-3, with D unclear. Trimming pared 0 bases from V and 4 bases from J, leaving 19 bases between. The CDR3 spans 18 residues. Germline assignment: CDR1 LGHNA and CDR2 YNFKEQ.

The rearrangement links TRBV19 to TRBJ2-5; D is undetermined. Near its end, the DNA agrees better with TRBJ2-7, so the J call may be wrong. The CDR3 is made up of 15 amino acids. Germline values: CDR1 LNHDA, CDR2 SQIVND (reference sequence). CDR3 sequence reads: CASSIRLGLFYEQYF. CDR3 coding DNA: TGTGCCAGTAGTATTCGGCTGGGGTTGTTCTACGAGCAGTACTTC.

The gene calls are TRBV4-1 and TRBJ1-5; weak D call: TRBD1 (5 bases). CDR1 MGHRA and CDR2 YSYEKL come from the germline V gene. CDR3 length equals 17 residues. Trimming left V 0 bases short and J 5 bases short, with 17 bases between. CDR3 region: CASSQESGSGVHQPQHF. The CDR3 DNA is TGCGCCAGCAGCCAAGAGTCCGGTTCGGGGGTGCATCAGCCCCAGCATTTT.

This chain joins TRBV5-4 and TRBJ1-6; no clear D. The V gene lost 7 bases and the J gene lost 6 bases, with 8 bases spanning the gap. CDR1 is SGHNT, CDR2 YYREEE, per germline (reference sequence). The CDR3 is made up of 12 amino acids. CDR3 sequence reads: CASGDSNSPLHF. DNA for the CDR3: TGTGCCAGCGGAGATAGTAATTCACCCCTCCACTTT.

In nucleotides, the CDR3 is TGTGCCAGCAGCTTTTTGACTGGCTACACCTTC. It yields the protein CASSFLTGYTF. J is TRBJ1-2 and V is TRBV5-6; D is unclear. CDR3 length: 11 residues. V lost 2 bases to trimming and J lost 7 bases, with 6 bases between them. Looked up from germline, CDR1 is SGHDT and CDR2 is YYEEEE. The full variable domain, its missing parts supplied by reference TRBV5-6 and TRBJ1-2, is DAGVTQSPTHLIKTRGQQVTLRCSPKSGHDTVSWYQQALGQGPQFIFQYYEEEERQRGNFPDRFSGHQFPNYSSELNVNALLLGDSALYLCASSFLTGYTFGSGTRLTVV.

V is TRBV6-1 and J is TRBJ2-4; the match to TRBD1 covers 7 bases. Unmatched junction bases numbered 3, after V lost 10 bases and J lost 3 bases. CDR3 length: 12 residues. Germline values: CDR1 MNHNS, CDR2 SASEGT. In DNA, the CDR3 is TGTGCCACGGGACAGCTCAAAAACATTCAGTACTTC. This sequence encodes CATGQLKNIQYF.

J is TRBJ1-2 and V is TRBV19; maybe TRBD1 (5 bases). This CDR3 spans 14 amino acids. The V and J ends lost 6 bases and 0 bases respectively, with 11 bases between them. Germline V gene data show CDR1 as LNHDA and CDR2 as SQIVND (reference sequence). The CDR3 region is CASRLTGANYGYTF. The CDR3 region has the DNA TGTGCCAGTAGACTAACAGGAGCTAACTATGGCTACACCTTC.